Below are 25 T cell receptor beta chains sequenced from a single sample in a study of blood T cell repertoires in COVID-19. The repertoire was sequenced with immunoSEQ multiplex PCR; TCRdb's copy has only in-frame clones and lacks some. The sample consists of approximately 150,000 clones, roughly 90% of them appearing once. Sequencing was performed on PBMCs or T cells enriched from blood (not recorded which). All receptors come from a woman aged 40 to 50 who had been exposed to COVID-19.

The chain recombines TRBV10-3 with TRBJ1-2; D gene unclear. The CDR3 length is 16 residues. Germline V lookup: CDR1 ENHRY, CDR2 SYGVKD. Trimming took 2 bases from V and 0 from J, leaving 13 bases between them. CDR3 DNA: TGTGCCATCAGTGAGCGATTGACAAGAGCTAACTATGGCTACACCTTC. It translates to CAISERLTRANYGYTF.

This chain connects TRBV27 to TRBJ2-7, with D perhaps TRBD1 (5 bases). V gave up 5 bases and J gave up 0 bases, with 8 bases separating them. This CDR3 is 13 amino acids long. CDR1 and CDR2 (germline): MNHEY, SMNVEV (reference sequence). CDR3 nucleotides: TGTGCCAGCAGTCAGGGCCACTCCTACGAGCAGTACTTC. Encoded protein: CASSQGHSYEQYF.

The genes are TRBV11-2 and TRBJ2-5; 12 nucleotides line up with TRBD1. This CDR3 comprises 18 residues. Germline lookup yields CDR1 SGHAT and CDR2 FQNNGV. V trimming: 4 bases; J trimming: 5 bases; junction bases outside the gene matches: 14. The CDR3 here is CASSSYPPGQGAKETQYF. CDR3 nucleotide sequence: TGTGCCAGCAGCTCCTACCCACCGGGACAGGGGGCTAAGGAGACCCAGTACTTC.

The chain couples TRBV21-1 to TRBJ1-1; the table's D call of TRBD1 was not tested on the DNA. TRBV21-1 is a pseudogene. There are 16 residues in the CDR3. The CDR3 bases are TGTGCCAGCAGCAAACCCCGGGACAGGGGTTGCACTGAAGCTTTCTTT. Translated, it gives CASSKPRDRGCTEAFF.

The chain links TRBV25-1 to TRBJ1-6; the D gene is possibly TRBD1 (5 bases). Germline V CDR1 and CDR2: MGHDK, SYGVNS. Between the trimmed V and J ends, which lost 2 bases and 7 bases, there was a span of 9 bases. The CDR3 sequence is 14 residues long. The CDR3 DNA sequence: TGTGCCAGCAGTGAACCGGGGGGGAATTCACCCCTCCACTTT. Protein sequence: CASSEPGGNSPLHF.

V and J are TRBV5-5 and TRBJ2-7; TRBD2 might be the D (5 bases). The CDR3 consists of 16 residues. V was pared by 1 base and J by 3 bases, with 17 bases between. Germline lookup yields CDR1 SGHKS and CDR2 YYEKEE (reference sequence). The CDR3 loop reads CASSLPSARTRYEQYF. The CDR3 DNA is TGTGCCAGCAGCTTGCCGTCGGCGAGGACTCGCTACGAGCAGTACTTC.

This sequence joins TRBV19 and TRBJ2-1; D unresolved. The CDR3 runs 14 residues. CDR1 and CDR2 from the germline V gene are LNHDA and SQIVND (reference sequence). V was shortened by 2 bases and J by 7 bases, with 12 bases between the two germline ends. Here the CDR3 reads CASSISLPNNEQFF. CDR3 sequence (DNA): TGTGCCAGTAGTATATCTCTACCTAATAATGAGCAGTTCTTC.

The chain has TRBV14 and TRBJ2-5, with D possibly TRBD1 on 6 matching bases. V dropped 0 bases and J dropped 5 bases, with 16 bases sitting between them. Germline CDR1 is SGHDN and CDR2 is FVKESK. This CDR3 has 16 residues. The CDR3, as DNA: TGTGCCAGCAGCCAAGATCGGGCAGGGGCACGGGAGACCCAGTACTTC. As protein: CASSQDRAGARETQYF.

The chain recombines TRBV19 with TRBJ2-7; 9 nucleotides line up with TRBD2. With V trimmed by 4 bases and J by 0 bases, 10 bases remained unmatched. This CDR3 has 17 amino acids. The germline gives CDR1 LNHDA, CDR2 SQIVND (reference sequence). Written as DNA, the CDR3 is TGTGCCAGTAGTAGGCGGGGAGCGGGGGGATTCTCCTACGAGCAGTACTTC. Its protein is CASSRRGAGGFSYEQYF.

The chain joins TRBV9 to TRBJ2-3; tentatively, D is TRBD1 (8 bases). Trimming removed 4 bases at V and 5 bases at J, with 17 bases between. This CDR3 is 15 amino acids long. From germline, CDR1 is SGDLS and CDR2 YYNGEE. The CDR3 protein is CASSRTTGGGDTQYF. The CDR3 bases are TGTGCCAGCAGCAGAACCACAGGGGGGGGAGATACGCAGTATTTT.

The chain uses TRBV6-5 and TRBJ1-1, with TRBD1 matching 10 bases. Per the germline V gene, CDR1 is MNHEY and CDR2 is SVGAGI. Trimming cost V 6 bases and J 0 bases; bases outside gene matches: 4. CDR3 length: 15 amino acids. The CDR3 protein is CASSKDRGMNTEAFF. In DNA, the CDR3 is TGTGCCAGCAGCAAGGACAGGGGGATGAACACTGAAGCTTTCTTT.

V usage is TRBV6-2 or TRBV6-3 and J usage is TRBJ1-1, with 9 bases matching TRBD1. There are 17 residues in the CDR3. Germline V gene data show CDR1 as MNHEY and CDR2 as SVGEGT. The V segment lost 2 bases and the J segment 0 bases; nucleotides outside the gene matches: 7. CDR3 nucleotides: TGTGCCAGCAGTTACACTGGACAGGGGATTCTGAACACTGAAGCTTTCTTT. This sequence encodes CASSYTGQGILNTEAFF.

The chain joins TRBV27 to TRBJ1-5, with 9 bases lining up with TRBD1. Germline trimming cut 4 bases from V and 7 bases from J; bases unmatched to any gene: 2. Germline V CDR1 and CDR2: MNHEY, SMNVEV (reference sequence). The CDR3 consists of 13 residues. The CDR3 is CASSWTGAQPQHF. CDR3 nucleotide sequence: TGTGCCAGCAGTTGGACAGGGGCCCAGCCCCAGCATTTT.

This chain joins TRBV5-1 and TRBJ2-2; TRBD2 agrees at 7 bases. V shed 4 bases and J 1 base; nucleotides not matched to a gene: 4. CDR3 length equals 15 residues. CDR1 is SGHRS, CDR2 YFSETQ, per germline. Here the CDR3 reads CASSPLAGNTGELFF. CDR3 bases: TGCGCCAGCAGCCCCTTAGCGGGGAACACCGGGGAGCTGTTTTTT.

This clone was detected once. V is TRBV10-3 and J is TRBJ2-3; 10 bases align to TRBD1. With 6 bases clipped from V and 4 bases from J, the junction kept 7 bases outside the gene matches. The length of the CDR3 is 15 residues. CDR1 ENHRY and CDR2 SYGVKD come from the germline V gene. For the CDR3, the DNA is TGTGCCATCAGAGACCGAGGACAGGGGGCAGATACGCAGTATTTT. This gives the protein CAIRDRGQGADTQYF.

The V gene is TRBV5-1, the J gene TRBJ2-3; D not certain. Germline lookup yields CDR1 SGHRS and CDR2 YFSETQ. The CDR3 runs 15 residues. V lost 0 bases and J lost 4, with 12 bases in between. CDR3 protein: CASSLESPVADTQYF. In DNA, the CDR3 is TGCGCCAGCAGCTTGGAGTCCCCGGTCGCAGATACGCAGTATTTT.

The chain uses TRBV2 and TRBJ2-7; 9 positions agree with TRBD1. This CDR3 is 14 amino acids long. V dropped 8 bases and J dropped 3; count of bases not matched to a gene: 8. Germline lookup yields CDR1 SNHLY and CDR2 FYNNEI. This CDR3 reads CASLNTGGSYEQYF. The CDR3, as DNA: TGTGCCAGCCTAAATACAGGGGGCAGCTACGAGCAGTACTTC.

This clone was observed a few times. V usage is TRBV21-1 and J usage is TRBJ2-7; the table's D call TRBD1 went unverified against the DNA. TRBV21-1 is described as a pseudogene. The CDR3 loop spans 14 amino acids. The CDR3: CASSLNRGLHEQYF. CDR3 in DNA: TGTGCCAGCAGCCTCAACAGGGGGCTCCACGAGCAGTACTTC.

This clone was counted a single time. The CDR3 nucleotides read TGTGCCAGCAGTGAAGTCGTAAACATTAATTCACCCCTCCACTTT. This encodes CASSEVVNINSPLHF. V gene TRBV2 combines with J gene TRBJ1-6; D is undetermined. This CDR3 is 15 amino acids long. The germline gives CDR1 SNHLY, CDR2 FYNNEI. The V end was cut by 1 base, the J end by 6 bases, with 10 bases between.

The chain uses TRBV19 and TRBJ2-5, with 7 bases identical to TRBD1. After removal of 8 bases from V and 5 bases from J, the junction contained 8 bases not matched to a gene. The CDR3 is 13 residues long. Germline V lookup: CDR1 LNHDA, CDR2 SQIVND (reference sequence). CDR3 loop: CASGDSWGETQYF. CDR3 bases: TGTGCCAGTGGGGACAGTTGGGGTGAGACCCAGTACTTC.

CDR3 bases: TGTGCCAGCAGCCAAGAGGGGGGACAGGGGTATAATTCACCCCTCCACTTT. It codes for CASSQEGGQGYNSPLHF. The chain couples TRBV14 to TRBJ1-6; 10 nucleotides match TRBD1. Germline loops: CDR1 SGHDN, CDR2 FVKESK. The junction had 3 bases not matched to a gene; V was cut back by 0 bases and J by 4 bases. The CDR3 contains 17 residues. The complete variable domain, with remaining parts taken from reference TRBV14 and TRBJ1-6, reads EAGVTQFPSHSVIEKGQTVTLRCDPISGHDNLYWYRRVMGKEIKFLLHFVKESKQDESGMPNNRFLAERTGGTYSTLKVQPAELEDSGVYFCASSQEGGQGYNSPLHFGNGTRLTVT.

V is TRBV28 and J is TRBJ1-2; D not resolved. Germline-derived CDR1 and CDR2 are MDHEN and SYDVKM. This CDR3 has 15 residues. Trimming pared 4 bases from V and 1 base from J, leaving 13 bases between. The CDR3 spells CASSSVAEFNYGYTF. In DNA, the CDR3 is TGTGCCAGCAGTTCGGTTGCGGAGTTTAACTATGGCTACACCTTC.

The rearrangement uses TRBV2 and TRBJ2-2; 11 positions agree with TRBD2. This CDR3 contains 16 residues. Per germline, CDR1 SNHLY and CDR2 FYNNEI. V lost 5 bases to trimming and J lost 1 base; unmatched junction nucleotides: 3. The CDR3 DNA sequence: TGTGCCAGCAGTAAGGGACTAGCGGAGAACACCGGGGAGCTGTTTTTT. Its translation is CASSKGLAENTGELFF.

The count of this clone is one. CDR3 loop: CASTMDLGQGKKNGYTF. The CDR3, as DNA: TGTGCCAGCACTATGGACCTGGGACAGGGGAAGAAGAATGGCTACACCTTC. The V and J genes are TRBV27 and TRBJ1-2; 10 nucleotides agree with TRBD1. This CDR3 has 17 residues. Germline V gene sequence: CDR1 MNHEY, CDR2 SMNVEV (reference sequence). Trimming cost V 7 bases and J 6 bases; bases outside gene matches: 17.

The genes are TRBV28 and TRBJ2-1; 7 nucleotides line up with TRBD2. V was clipped by 6 bases and J by 6 bases; unmatched bases: 14. Germline V gene data show CDR1 as MDHEN and CDR2 as SYDVKM. CDR3 length: 16 residues. The CDR3 DNA reads TGTGCCAGCAGCCCCCCCCCTAGCGGAGGGGTCAATGAGCAGTTCTTC. Residues: CASSPPPSGGVNEQFF. The whole variable domain, remainder taken from reference TRBV28 and TRBJ2-1, is DVKVTQSSRYLVKRTGEKVFLECVQDMDHENMFWYRQDPGLGLRLIYFSYDVKMKEKGDIPEGYSVSREKKERFSLILESASTNQTSMYLCASSPPPSGGVNEQFFGPGTRLTVL.